This TCR beta chain was documented in a study of blood T cell repertoires in COVID-19. Overall study: In each case, the material was cDNA or gDNA derived from T cells, B-cell-depleted T cells, or PBMCs.

Authors' data handling: Quantification of nucleated cells was approximated via reference gene primer amplification. Using immunoSEQ multiplex PCR, the repertoire was profiled, and TCRdb retains in-frame clones only, with some absent. From that table come the V and J calls and clone size; the DNA was used to work out D and trimming. The sample yields a few hundred thousand clones, roughly 87% seen once. Allocation to cohorts depended on clinical history reported by the participants. The sequencing input was PBMCs or T cells enriched from blood (not recorded which). The clonotype was recovered from a woman under 40 who had recovered from COVID-19.

CDR3 loop: CASSFNQNYGYTF. The CDR3 nucleotides are TGTGCCAGCAGCTTCAACCAGAACTATGGCTACACCTTC. The V call is TRBV7-2, the J call TRBJ1-2; no firm D call. Germline CDR1 is SGHTA and CDR2 is FQGNSA. The CDR3 is made up of 13 amino acids. With 3 bases removed from V and 2 bases from J, the gap between germline ends came to 7 bases.